This T cell receptor beta chain was sequenced in a study of blood T cell repertoires in COVID-19. Study information: Samples came from the United States, Italy and Spain, spanning acute and convalescent COVID-19. In each case, the material was cDNA or gDNA derived from T cells, B-cell-depleted T cells, or PBMCs.

This clone has just a few counts. Deletions cut 1 base from V and 6 bases from J, with 7 bases between. CDR1 is GTSNPN and CDR2 is SVGIG in the germline V gene (reference sequence). The CDR3 is made up of 11 amino acids. Original processing methods: Reference gene primer amplification gave estimated nucleated cell counts. TCRdb keeps only in-frame clones here, not all; method: immunoSEQ multiplex PCR. That table furnishes V, J and clone size, whereas the DNA furnished D and trimming. The sample has under 250,000 clones, around 83% seen once. The sequencing sample was made of peripheral blood. The genes are TRBV30 and TRBJ2-7; a weak D match, TRBD1 (6 bases). This clonotype was sampled from a man aged 40-49 years with active or convalescent COVID-19. The CDR3 reads CAWSEGVEQYF. CDR3 DNA: TGTGCCTGGAGTGAGGGGGTCGAGCAGTACTTC.